This T cell receptor beta chain emerged from a study of PD-L1 blockade in urothelial cancer. Study-level findings and limits: Tumor-associated blood clones were expanded more by durable-benefit patients at 3 weeks. Below-median TCR clonality that was measured in pretreatment blood predicted better survival.

Generated by immunoSEQ multiplex PCR, the TCRdb table keeps only in-frame clones and is missing some. Of just under 50,000 clones listed, about 86% were seen once; the top ten hold approximately 3%. A note on this clone: What it recognizes is unknown.

V lost 6 bases to trimming and J lost 5 bases; unmatched junction nucleotides: 3. The CDR3 is made up of 12 amino acids. Germline-derived CDR1 and CDR2 are SQVTM and ANQGSEA. Stated time point: pretreatment peripheral blood. Patients' cancers were locally advanced or metastatic urothelial carcinomas. This chain joins TRBV29-1 and TRBJ1-4; 7 bases are shared with TRBD1. Material: PBMCs, obtained around atezolizumab (anti-PD-L1) treatment. The receptor was isolated from a man aged 65-85 years with urothelial cancer. CDR3 nucleotides: TGCAGCGTGGTGACAGGGAATGAAAAACTGTTTTTT. Residues: CSVVTGNEKLFF.